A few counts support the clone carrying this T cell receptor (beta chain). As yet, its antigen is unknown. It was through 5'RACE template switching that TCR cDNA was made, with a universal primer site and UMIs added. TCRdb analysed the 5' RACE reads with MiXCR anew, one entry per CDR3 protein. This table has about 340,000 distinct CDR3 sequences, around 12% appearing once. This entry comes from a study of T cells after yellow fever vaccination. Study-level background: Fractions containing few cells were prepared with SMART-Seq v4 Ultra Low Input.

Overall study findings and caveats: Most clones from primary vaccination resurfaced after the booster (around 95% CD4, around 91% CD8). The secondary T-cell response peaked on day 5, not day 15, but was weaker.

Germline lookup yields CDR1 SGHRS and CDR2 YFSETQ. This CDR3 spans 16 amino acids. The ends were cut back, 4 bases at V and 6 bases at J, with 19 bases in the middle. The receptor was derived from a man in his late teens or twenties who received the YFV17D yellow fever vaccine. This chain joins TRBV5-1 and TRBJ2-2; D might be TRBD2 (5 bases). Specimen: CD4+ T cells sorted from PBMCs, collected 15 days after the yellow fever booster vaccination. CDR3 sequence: CASSPPTTGLSGELFF. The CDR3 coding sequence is TGCGCCAGCAGCCCACCGACGACCGGACTTTCCGGGGAGCTGTTTTTT.